This entry lists 18 T cell receptor beta chains sequenced from one sample in a study of spatial heterogeneity in lung cancer. In TCRdb, the 5' RACE reads were re-called with MiXCR into one record per CDR3 protein. This sample has about 13,000 distinct CDR3 sequences, with about 3.9% found just once. Time point reported: sample taken at primary tumor resection. Without sorting, whole RNA was sequenced from tumor, nontumor lung or frozen PBMC. The sample in question was PBMCs, obtained at surgery. These receptor sequences come from a male donor with early-stage non-small cell lung cancer.

This clonotype was recorded many times. In a library made to pick up alpha chains, this beta chain is a stray read with a size that means little. This rearrangement joins TRBV23-1 to TRBJ1-3; D remains ambiguous. TRBV23-1 is given ORF status, its function remaining uncertain. There are 16 residues in the CDR3. Trimming took 8 bases from V and 3 from J, leaving 20 bases between them. CDR3 DNA sequence: TGCGCCAGCCCGCCCCCGCGACAATGGTGTGGAAACACCATATATTTT. Encoded protein: CASPPPRQWCGNTIYF.

This clonotype was counted many times. A library prepared for alpha chains yielded this beta chain as an off-target read; its size is of little meaning. V and J are TRBV6-1 and TRBJ1-1; D ambiguous. The V end was cut by 5 bases, the J end by 0 bases, with 10 bases between. The CDR3 contains 14 residues. In germline, CDR1 is MNHNS, CDR2 SASEGT. The CDR3, as DNA: TGTGCCAGCAGTACAGAATCGCTGAACACTGAAGCTTTCTTT. This sequence encodes CASSTESLNTEAFF.

This clonotype has ten or more counts. As an off-target read in a library built for alpha chains, this beta chain has a frequency of little significance. The rearrangement joins TRBV11-1 to TRBJ2-1; D possibly corresponds to TRBD1 (5 bases). The CDR3 is 14 residues long. The germline gives CDR1 SGHAT, CDR2 FQDESV (reference sequence). Trimming left V 5 bases short and J 5 bases short, with 13 bases between. The CDR3 is CASSARVSHNEQFF. CDR3 nucleotides: TGTGCCAGCAGCGCCAGGGTTTCCCACAATGAGCAGTTCTTC.

In the case of this clonotype: With the library built for alpha chains, this beta chain is off target and its frequency is not meaningful. This chain links TRBV20-1 with TRBJ1-4; TRBD1 agrees at 12 bases. This CDR3 has 15 residues. The germline V gene encodes CDR1 DFQATT and CDR2 SNEGSKA (reference sequence). V shed 5 bases and J 2 bases; nucleotides not matched to a gene: 3. The CDR3 nucleotides read TGCAGTGCTCCGGGACAGGGGGCGACTAATGAAAAACTGTTTTTT. Protein: CSAPGQGATNEKLFF.

This clonotype turned up a few times. This beta chain is an off-target read within a library intended for alpha chains, so its frequency means little. This chain connects TRBV4-3 to TRBJ2-1; 7 nucleotides agree with TRBD2. The germline V gene has CDR1 LGHNA and CDR2 YSLEER. The V gene end was trimmed by 0 bases and the J gene end by 4 bases; junction bases not matched to a gene: 9. This CDR3 spans 17 amino acids. CDR3 sequence (DNA): TGCGCCAGCAGCCAAGATCGGGTTAGCGGGCCGTACAATGAGCAGTTCTTC. It specifies CASSQDRVSGPYNEQFF.

There are many counts of this clonotype. Little can be read into the size of this beta chain, an off-target read in a library designed for alpha chains. The chain couples TRBV20-1 to TRBJ1-2; D gene uncertain. Trimming stripped 1 base from V and 2 bases from J, with 8 bases between. The CDR3 loop spans 13 amino acids. From germline, CDR1 is DFQATT and CDR2 SNEGSKA (reference sequence). The CDR3 spells CSARGGNNYGYTF. CDR3 DNA sequence: TGCAGTGCTAGAGGAGGGAACAACTATGGCTACACCTTC.

There are many counts of this clonotype. Because the library targeted alpha chains, this beta chain is an off-target read whose size means little. The chain carries TRBV28 and TRBJ1-2; D call uncertain. Germline assignment: CDR1 MDHEN and CDR2 SYDVKM. Trimming removed 5 bases at V and 4 bases at J, with 20 bases between. CDR3 size: 16 residues. The CDR3 loop reads CASSPAPAGMSYGYTF. The CDR3 region has the DNA TGTGCCAGCAGTCCCGCCCCGGCGGGGATGAGCTATGGCTACACCTTC.

This clonotype has ten or more counts. Since the library was made to target alpha chains, this beta chain is a stray read and its abundance is not meaningful. Here the CDR3 DNA reads TGTGCCAGCAGTTTATCAAGCGGGAGGGCCGGGCCAGATACGCAGTATTTT. Translated, it gives CASSLSSGRAGPDTQYF. The rearrangement links TRBV28 to TRBJ2-3, with 10 bases identical to TRBD2. The V segment lost 1 base and the J segment 4 bases; nucleotides outside the gene matches: 8. The CDR3 contains 17 residues. CDR1 is MDHEN and CDR2 is SYDVKM in the germline V gene.

At least ten counts were recorded for this clonotype. This beta chain is off target for a library built for alpha chains, so its abundance means little. The gene calls are TRBV28 and TRBJ2-1; D might be TRBD2 (6 bases). The CDR3 is made up of 15 amino acids. Germline values: CDR1 MDHEN, CDR2 SYDVKM. V lost 3 bases and J lost 9, with 18 bases in between. The CDR3 reads CASSFAGTRNSEQFF. The CDR3, as DNA: TGTGCCAGCAGTTTCGCGGGAACGAGGAATAGTGAGCAGTTCTTC.

This clonotype was found many times. This beta chain is off target for a library built for alpha chains, so its abundance means little. The CDR3 sequence is CASSARNMVDTEAFF. Here the CDR3 DNA reads TGTGCCAGCAGCGCCCGGAATATGGTGGACACTGAAGCTTTCTTT. The rearrangement links TRBV7-2 to TRBJ1-1; D is uncertain. The V end was cut by 5 bases, the J end by 3 bases, with 16 bases between. The CDR3 is 15 residues long. CDR1 SGHTA and CDR2 FQGNSA come from the germline V gene.

This clonotype was picked up many times. This beta chain is an unintended read in a library built for alpha chains; its size means little. This sequence joins TRBV6-6 and TRBJ2-7; D unclear. This CDR3 is built from 13 residues. V gave up 2 bases and J gave up 1 base, with 6 bases separating them. Germline CDR1 and CDR2: MNHNY and SVGAGI (reference sequence). The CDR3 here is CASSYGHSYEQYF. The CDR3 bases are TGTGCCAGCAGTTACGGGCATTCCTACGAGCAGTACTTC.

This clonotype was observed at least ten times. The library was prepared for alpha chains; this beta chain is a stray read, so its frequency means little. This chain connects TRBV9 to TRBJ2-3; D gene uncertain. Trimming left V 3 bases short and J 6 bases short, with 14 bases between. The V gene's germline CDR1 is SGDLS and CDR2 YYNGEE. The CDR3 has 14 residues. The CDR3 is CASSELPDGDTQYF. The CDR3 coding sequence is TGTGCCAGCAGCGAACTACCGGATGGGGATACGCAGTATTTT.

This clonotype was seen once. The library was prepared for alpha chains; this beta chain is a stray read, so its frequency means little. The chain is built from TRBV28 and TRBJ2-7; 8 bases are a match to TRBD1. Unmatched junction bases numbered 11, after V lost 3 bases and J lost 4 bases. This CDR3 has 16 amino acids. Germline CDR1 and CDR2: MDHEN and SYDVKM. This CDR3 is CASSFGTGRPRYEQYF. Here the CDR3 DNA reads TGTGCCAGCAGTTTTGGGACAGGTCGCCCCCGGTACGAGCAGTACTTC.

In its sample, this clonotype was seen many times. The library was designed around alpha chains, so this beta chain is a stray read whose abundance carries little weight. The chain joins TRBV27 to TRBJ1-6; no reliable D call. This CDR3 contains 15 residues. Germline CDR1 and CDR2: MNHEY and SMNVEV (reference sequence). V lost 3 bases and J lost 0, with 6 bases in between. The CDR3 DNA sequence: TGTGCCAGCAGTTTGGTGAGCTCCTATAATTCACCCCTCCACTTT. This sequence encodes CASSLVSSYNSPLHF.

This clonotype came up many times. The library was prepared for alpha chains; this beta chain is a stray read, so its frequency means little. The J gene is TRBJ2-4, the V gene TRBV29-1; D not resolved. CDR1 and CDR2 from the germline V gene are SQVTM and ANQGSEA. The CDR3 loop spans 12 amino acids. V was pared by 2 bases and J by 6 bases, with 8 bases between. CDR3 sequence: CSVETEANIQYF. CDR3 DNA: TGCAGCGTTGAAACAGAGGCAAACATTCAGTACTTC.

In its sample, this clonotype was seen a few times. This beta chain turned up in a library designed for alpha chains; as an off-target read, its abundance says little. This rearrangement joins TRBV11-2 to TRBJ2-1, with TRBD2 matching over 7 bases. Germline CDR1 SGHAT, CDR2 FQNNGV. V lost 3 bases, J lost 10 bases, and 3 bases stayed unmatched. The CDR3 has 12 residues. The CDR3 sequence is CASSFSAGEQFF. The CDR3 region has the DNA TGTGCCAGCAGCTTCTCAGCGGGGGAGCAGTTCTTC.

This clonotype was counted a few times. Found in a library prepared for alpha chains, this beta chain is an off-target read, and its abundance has little meaning. CDR3 sequence: CASSIESGSGTGELFF. The CDR3 DNA sequence: TGTGCCAGTAGTATAGAGAGCGGGAGTGGTACCGGGGAGCTGTTTTTT. The chain recombines TRBV19 with TRBJ2-2, with TRBD2 matching over 8 bases. The J segment lost 5 bases and the V segment lost 0 bases, leaving 5 bases of the junction unmatched. Germline CDR1 LNHDA, CDR2 SQIVND (reference sequence). This CDR3 region has 16 residues.

This clonotype was observed many times. The library was designed around alpha chains, so this beta chain is a stray read whose abundance carries little weight. The chain employs TRBV12-3 or TRBV12-4 and TRBJ2-7; no clear D gene. This CDR3 has 14 residues. V shed 6 bases and J shed 4 bases, with 16 bases lying between them. The CDR3 DNA is TGTGCCAGCAGCTCTGGGTTAGTCCGATACGAGCAGTACTTC. It specifies CASSSGLVRYEQYF.